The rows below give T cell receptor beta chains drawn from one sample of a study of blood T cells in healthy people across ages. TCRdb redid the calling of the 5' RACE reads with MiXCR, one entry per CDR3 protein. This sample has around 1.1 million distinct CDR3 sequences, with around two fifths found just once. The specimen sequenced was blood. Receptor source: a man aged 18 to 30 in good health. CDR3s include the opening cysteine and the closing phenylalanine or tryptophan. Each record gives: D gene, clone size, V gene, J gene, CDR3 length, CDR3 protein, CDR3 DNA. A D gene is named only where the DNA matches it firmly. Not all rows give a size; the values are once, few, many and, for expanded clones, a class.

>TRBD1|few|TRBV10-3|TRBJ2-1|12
CATSYRGPEQFF
TGTGCCACCTCCTACAGGGGGCCGGAGCAGTTCTTC
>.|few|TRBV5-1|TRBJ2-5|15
CASIPSPGGPETQYF
TGCGCCAGCATCCCCTCACCCGGGGGGCCGGAGACCCAGTACTTC
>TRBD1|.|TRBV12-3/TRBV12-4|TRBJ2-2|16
CASSLDGTVDTGELFF
TGTGCCAGCAGTTTAGATGGGACAGTGGACACCGGGGAGCTGTTTTTT
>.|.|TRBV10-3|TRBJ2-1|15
CAISGSVSSYNEQFF
TGTGCCATCAGTGGGTCGGTCAGCTCCTACAATGAGCAGTTCTTC
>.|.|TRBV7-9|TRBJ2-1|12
CASNLEGETQFF
TGTGCCAGCAACTTAGAAGGGGAGACCCAGTTCTTC
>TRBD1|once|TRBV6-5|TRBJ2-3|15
CAGSYAAGGADTQYF
TGTGCCGGCAGTTACGCTGCAGGGGGCGCAGATACGCAGTATTTT
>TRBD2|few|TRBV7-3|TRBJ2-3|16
CASSLRTSGAADTQYF
TGTGCCAGCAGCTTAAGGACTAGCGGGGCAGCAGATACGCAGTATTTT
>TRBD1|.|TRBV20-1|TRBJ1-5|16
CSAKEQGVLSNQPQHF
TGCAGTGCTAAGGAACAGGGGGTATTAAGCAATCAGCCCCAGCATTTT
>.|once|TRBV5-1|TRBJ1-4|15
CASSLESTSNEKPFF
TGCGCCAGCAGCTTGGAAAGCACCTCTAATGAAAAACCGTTTTTT
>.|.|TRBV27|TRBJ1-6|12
CASSLLGSPLHF
TGTGCCAGCAGCTTATTAGGTTCACCCCTCCACTTT
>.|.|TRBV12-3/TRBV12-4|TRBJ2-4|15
CASSSAGKAKNIQYF
TGTGCCAGCAGTTCCGCCGGGAAAGCCAAAAACATTCAGTACTTC
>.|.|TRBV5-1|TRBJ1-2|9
CGGNYGYTF
TGCGGGGGTAACTATGGCTACACCTTC
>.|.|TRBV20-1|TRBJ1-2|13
CSTRGVTASGYTF
TGCAGTACTAGAGGCGTCACCGCAAGTGGCTACACCTTC
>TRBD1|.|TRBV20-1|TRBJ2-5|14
CSARARQGQETQYF
TGCAGTGCTAGAGCCAGACAGGGGCAAGAGACCCAGTACTTC
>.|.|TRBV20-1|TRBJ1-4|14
CSATGVSKNEKLFF
TGCAGTGCTACAGGTGTTTCGAAAAATGAAAAACTGTTTTTT
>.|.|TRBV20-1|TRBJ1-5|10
CSARWQPQHF
TGCAGTGCTAGGTGGCAGCCCCAGCATTTT
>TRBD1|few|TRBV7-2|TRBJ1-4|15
CASSLGQGPPEKLFF
TGTGCCAGCAGCCTTGGACAGGGCCCTCCTGAAAAACTGTTTTTT
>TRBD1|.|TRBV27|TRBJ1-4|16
CASSPGTVATNEKLFF
TGTGCCAGCAGCCCGGGGACAGTTGCAACTAATGAAAAACTGTTTTTT
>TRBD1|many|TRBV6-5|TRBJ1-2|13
CASSLTGVHGYTF
TGTGCCAGCAGCCTAACAGGGGTACATGGCTACACCTTC
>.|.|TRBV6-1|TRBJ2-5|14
CASSEKRQQETQYF
TGTGCCAGCAGTGAAAAGAGACAGCAAGAGACCCAGTACTTC
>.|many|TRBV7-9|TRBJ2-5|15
CASSLEVGGQETQYF
TGTGCCAGCAGCTTAGAGGTTGGGGGCCAAGAGACCCAGTACTTC
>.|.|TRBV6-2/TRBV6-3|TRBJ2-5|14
CASSYSGVVTEQYF
TGTGCCAGCAGTTACTCTGGGGTCGTGACTGAGCAGTACTTC
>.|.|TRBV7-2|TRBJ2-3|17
CASSLGANMRSTDTQYF
TGTGCCAGCAGCTTAGGGGCCAATATGAGGAGCACAGATACGCAGTATTTT
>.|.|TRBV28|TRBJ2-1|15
CASSLAAEYYNEQFF
TGTGCCAGCAGTTTGGCGGCGGAGTACTACAATGAGCAGTTCTTC
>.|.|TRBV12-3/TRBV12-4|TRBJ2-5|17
CASSSGSGAPAQETQYF
TGTGCCAGCAGTTCAGGTTCAGGGGCCCCCGCTCAAGAGACCCAGTACTTC
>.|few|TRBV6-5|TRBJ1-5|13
CASTPGGNQPQHF
TGTGCCAGCACTCCGGGGGGGAATCAGCCCCAGCATTTT
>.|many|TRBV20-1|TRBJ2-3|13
CSARVAETDTQYF
TGCAGTGCTAGAGTGGCAGAGACAGATACGCAGTATTTT
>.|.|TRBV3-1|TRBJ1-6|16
CASSQDGETGNSPLHF
TGTGCCAGCAGCCAAGATGGGGAAACGGGTAATTCACCCCTCCACTTT
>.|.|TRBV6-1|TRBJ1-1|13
CASSERSQTEAFF
TGTGCCAGCAGTGAAAGAAGCCAAACTGAAGCTTTCTTT
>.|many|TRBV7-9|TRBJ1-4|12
CASSLAEGKLFF
TGTGCCAGCAGCTTAGCGGAGGGGAAACTGTTTTTT
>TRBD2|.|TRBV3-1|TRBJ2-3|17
CASSQDQASGATDTQYF
TGTGCCAGCAGCCAAGATCAGGCTAGCGGGGCCACAGATACGCAGTATTTT
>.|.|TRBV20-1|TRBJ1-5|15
CSASPDSYSNQPQHF
TGCAGTGCTAGTCCCGACAGTTATAGCAATCAGCCCCAGCATTTT
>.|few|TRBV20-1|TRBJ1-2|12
CSSGPSNYGYTF
TGCAGCAGTGGGCCCTCGAACTATGGCTACACCTTC
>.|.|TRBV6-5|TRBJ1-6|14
CASSYSGQNSPLHF
TGTGCCAGCAGTTACTCGGGACAAAATTCACCCCTCCACTTT
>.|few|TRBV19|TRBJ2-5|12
CASSGVQETQYF
TGTGCCAGTAGCGGAGTTCAAGAGACCCAGTACTTC
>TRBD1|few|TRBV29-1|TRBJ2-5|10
CSTGVKTQYF
TGCAGCACAGGGGTAAAGACCCAGTACTTC
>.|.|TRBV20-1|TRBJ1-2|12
CSAAGGNYGYTF
TGCAGTGCCGCCGGGGGCAACTATGGCTACACCTTC
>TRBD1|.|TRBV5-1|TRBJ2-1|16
CVSSHPGQGTYNEQFF
TGCGTCAGCAGCCATCCGGGACAGGGAACCTACAATGAGCAGTTCTTC
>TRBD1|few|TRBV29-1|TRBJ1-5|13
CSVADREGSPAHF
TGCAGCGTGGCTGACAGGGAGGGTTCTCCCGCGCATTTT
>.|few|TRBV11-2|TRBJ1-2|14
CASSLDRRVGGYTF
TGTGCCAGCAGCTTAGATCGCAGGGTCGGCGGCTACACCTTC
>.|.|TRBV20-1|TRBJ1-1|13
CSARVVGFPEAFF
TGCAGTGCTAGGGTCGTTGGTTTCCCTGAAGCTTTCTTT
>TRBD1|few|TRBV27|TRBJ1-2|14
CASSWTGQLYGYTF
TGTGCCAGCAGTTGGACAGGACAACTCTATGGCTACACCTTC
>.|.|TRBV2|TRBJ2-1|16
CASSRRAEPSYNEQFF
TGTGCCAGCAGTAGGAGGGCAGAACCCTCCTACAATGAGCAGTTCTTC
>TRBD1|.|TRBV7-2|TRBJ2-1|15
CASSLAGTGTHEQFF
TGTGCCAGCAGCTTGGCCGGGACAGGGACCCATGAGCAGTTCTTC
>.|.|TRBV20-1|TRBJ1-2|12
CSASKQVDGYTF
TGCAGTGCTAGCAAACAGGTCGATGGCTACACCTTC
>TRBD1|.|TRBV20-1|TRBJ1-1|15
CSARYGTAEYTEAFF
TGCAGTGCTCGCTACGGGACAGCAGAATACACTGAAGCTTTCTTT
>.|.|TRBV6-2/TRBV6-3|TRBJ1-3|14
CASRDGSLGNTIYF
TGTGCCTCCCGGGACGGCAGCCTTGGAAACACCATATATTTT
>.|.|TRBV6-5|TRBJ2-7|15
CASSYRGKRNYEQYF
TGTGCCAGCAGTTATCGGGGGAAACGAAACTACGAGCAGTACTTC
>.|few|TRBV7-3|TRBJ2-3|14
CASSPGPITDTQYF
TGTGCCAGCAGCCCGGGGCCGATAACGGATACGCAGTATTTT
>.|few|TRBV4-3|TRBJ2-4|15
CASSQVTDLKNIQYF
TGCGCCAGCAGCCAAGTGACAGACCTCAAAAACATTCAGTACTTC
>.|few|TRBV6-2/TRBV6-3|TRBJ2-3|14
CASTPGGARNTQYF
TGTGCCAGCACCCCAGGGGGGGCGAGGAATACGCAGTATTTT
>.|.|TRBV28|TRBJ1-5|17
CASSFFGGLNSNQPQHF
TGTGCCAGCAGTTTTTTCGGTGGACTGAATAGCAATCAGCCCCAGCATTTT
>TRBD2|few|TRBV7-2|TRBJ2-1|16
CASSLLASGGYNEQFF
TGTGCCAGCAGCTTACTGGCTAGCGGGGGTTACAATGAGCAGTTCTTC
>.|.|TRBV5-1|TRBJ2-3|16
CASSLEGKGGADTQYF
TGCGCCAGCAGCTTGGAGGGTAAGGGGGGCGCAGATACGCAGTATTTT
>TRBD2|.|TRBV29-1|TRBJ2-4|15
CSAGEGGGAKNIQYF
TGCAGCGCTGGGGAGGGCGGGGGAGCCAAAAACATTCAGTACTTC